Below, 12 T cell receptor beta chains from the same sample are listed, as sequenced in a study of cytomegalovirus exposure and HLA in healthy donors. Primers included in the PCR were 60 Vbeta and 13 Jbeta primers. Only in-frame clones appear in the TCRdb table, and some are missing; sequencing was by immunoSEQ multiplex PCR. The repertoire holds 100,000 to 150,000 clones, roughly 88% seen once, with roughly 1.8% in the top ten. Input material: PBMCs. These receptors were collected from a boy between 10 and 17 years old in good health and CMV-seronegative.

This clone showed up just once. The CDR3 nucleotides are TGTGCCAGCAGTTATCGGGGGGGCGGTTCAAATACGCAGTATTTT. It is translated as CASSYRGGGSNTQYF. The V call is TRBV6-5, the J call TRBJ2-3; TRBD2 agrees at 8 bases. The CDR3 consists of 15 residues. V gave up 3 bases and J gave up 7 bases; unmatched junction bases: 9. The germline CDR1 and CDR2 sequences are MNHEY and SVGAGI.

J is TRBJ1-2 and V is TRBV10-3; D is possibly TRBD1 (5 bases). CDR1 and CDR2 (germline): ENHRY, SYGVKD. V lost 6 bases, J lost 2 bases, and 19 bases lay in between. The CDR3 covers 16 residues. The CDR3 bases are TGTGCCATCAGGGTGACTGAAGGGGTCTTAAACTATGGCTACACCTTC. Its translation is CAIRVTEGVLNYGYTF.

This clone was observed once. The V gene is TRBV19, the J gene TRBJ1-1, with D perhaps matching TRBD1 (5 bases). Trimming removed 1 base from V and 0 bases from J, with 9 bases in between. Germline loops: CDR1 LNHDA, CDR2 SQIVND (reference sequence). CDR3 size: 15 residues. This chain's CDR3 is CASSIAHRMNTEAFF. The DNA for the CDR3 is TGTGCCAGTAGTATAGCTCACAGGATGAACACTGAAGCTTTCTTT.

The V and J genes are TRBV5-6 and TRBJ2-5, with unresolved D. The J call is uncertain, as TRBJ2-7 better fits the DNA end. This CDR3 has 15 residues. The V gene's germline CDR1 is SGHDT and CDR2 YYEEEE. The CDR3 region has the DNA TGTGCCAGCAGCTTTGGAGCTTCCTACCTCTACGAGCAGTACTTC. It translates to CASSFGASYLYEQYF.

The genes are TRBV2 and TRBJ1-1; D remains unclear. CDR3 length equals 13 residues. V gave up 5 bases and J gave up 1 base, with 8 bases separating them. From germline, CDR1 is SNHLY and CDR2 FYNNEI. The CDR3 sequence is CASSKQPNTEAFF. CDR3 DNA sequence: TGTGCCAGCAGTAAGCAACCGAACACTGAAGCTTTCTTT.

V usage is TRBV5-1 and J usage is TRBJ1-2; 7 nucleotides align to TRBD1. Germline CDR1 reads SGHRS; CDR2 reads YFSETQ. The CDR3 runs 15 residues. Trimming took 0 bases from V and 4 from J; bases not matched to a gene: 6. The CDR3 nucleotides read TGCGCCAGCAGCTTGGAGGAGGGGGCCAGCTATGGCTACACCTTC. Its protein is CASSLEEGASYGYTF. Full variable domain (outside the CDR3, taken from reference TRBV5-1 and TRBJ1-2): KAGVTQTPRYLIKTRGQQVTLSCSPISGHRSVSWYQQTPGQGLQFLFEYFSETQRNKGNFPGRFSGRQFSNSRSEMNVSTLELGDSALYLCASSLEEGASYGYTFGSGTRLTVV.

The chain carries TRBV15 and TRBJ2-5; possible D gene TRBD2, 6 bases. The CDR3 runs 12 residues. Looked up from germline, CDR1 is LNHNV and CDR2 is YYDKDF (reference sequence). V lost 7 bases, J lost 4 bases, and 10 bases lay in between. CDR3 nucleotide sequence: TGTGCCACCAAGGGGAGGTCAGAGACCCAGTACTTC. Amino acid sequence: CATKGRSETQYF.

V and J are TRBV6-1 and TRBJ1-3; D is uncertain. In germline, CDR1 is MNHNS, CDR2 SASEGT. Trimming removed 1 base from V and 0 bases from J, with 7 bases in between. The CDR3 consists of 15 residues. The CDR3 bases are TGTGCCAGCAGTGAAGGGGCGTTCTCTGGAAACACCATATATTTT. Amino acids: CASSEGAFSGNTIYF.

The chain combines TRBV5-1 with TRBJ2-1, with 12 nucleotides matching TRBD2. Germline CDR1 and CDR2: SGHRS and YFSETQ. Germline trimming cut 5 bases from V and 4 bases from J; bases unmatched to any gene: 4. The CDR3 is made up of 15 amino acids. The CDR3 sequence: CASSGTSGGYNEQFF. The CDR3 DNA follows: TGCGCCAGCAGTGGAACTAGCGGGGGGTACAATGAGCAGTTCTTC.

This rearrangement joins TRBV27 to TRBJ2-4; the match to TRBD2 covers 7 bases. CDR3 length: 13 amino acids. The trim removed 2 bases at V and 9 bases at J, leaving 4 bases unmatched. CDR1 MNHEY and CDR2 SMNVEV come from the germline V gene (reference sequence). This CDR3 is CASSLAGAAIQYF. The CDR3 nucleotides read TGTGCCAGCAGTTTAGCGGGAGCAGCCATTCAGTACTTC.

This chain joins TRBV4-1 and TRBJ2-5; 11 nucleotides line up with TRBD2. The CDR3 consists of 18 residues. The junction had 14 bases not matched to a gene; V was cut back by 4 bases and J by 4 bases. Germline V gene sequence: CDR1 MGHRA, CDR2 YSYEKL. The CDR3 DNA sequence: TGCGCCAGCAGCCCACCTCCCTTTACTAGCGGGAGTACAGAGACCCAGTACTTC. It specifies CASSPPPFTSGSTETQYF.

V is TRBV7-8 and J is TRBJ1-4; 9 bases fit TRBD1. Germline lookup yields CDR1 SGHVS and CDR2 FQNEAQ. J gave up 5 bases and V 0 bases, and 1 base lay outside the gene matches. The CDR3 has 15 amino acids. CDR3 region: CASSLAGQGNEKLFF. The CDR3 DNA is TGTGCCAGCAGCTTAGCTGGACAGGGGAATGAAAAACTGTTTTTT.